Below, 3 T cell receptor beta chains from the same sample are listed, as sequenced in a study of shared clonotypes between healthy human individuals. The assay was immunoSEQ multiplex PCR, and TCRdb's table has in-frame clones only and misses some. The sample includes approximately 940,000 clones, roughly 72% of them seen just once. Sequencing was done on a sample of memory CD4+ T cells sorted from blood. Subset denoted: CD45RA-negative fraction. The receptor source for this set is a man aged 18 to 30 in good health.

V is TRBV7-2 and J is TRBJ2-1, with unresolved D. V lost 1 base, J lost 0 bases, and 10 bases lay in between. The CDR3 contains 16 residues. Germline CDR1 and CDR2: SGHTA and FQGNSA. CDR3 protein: CASSLVSLNSYNEQFF. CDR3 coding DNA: TGTGCCAGCAGCTTAGTTTCTCTCAACTCCTACAATGAGCAGTTCTTC.

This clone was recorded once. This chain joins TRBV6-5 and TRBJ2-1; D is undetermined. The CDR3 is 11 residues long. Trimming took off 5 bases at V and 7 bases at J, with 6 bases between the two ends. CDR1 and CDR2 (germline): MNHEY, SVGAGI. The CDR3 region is CASSTVNEQFF. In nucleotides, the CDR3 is TGTGCCAGCAGTACGGTAAATGAGCAGTTCTTC.

In DNA form, the CDR3 reads TGTGCCTGGAGACCCCTCACAGATACGCAGTATTTT. This translates into CAWRPLTDTQYF. The chain is built from TRBV30 and TRBJ2-3; the D is unclear. This CDR3 comprises 12 residues. Trimming took off 3 bases at V and 2 bases at J, with 6 bases between the two ends. The germline V gene encodes CDR1 GTSNPN and CDR2 SVGIG (reference sequence).